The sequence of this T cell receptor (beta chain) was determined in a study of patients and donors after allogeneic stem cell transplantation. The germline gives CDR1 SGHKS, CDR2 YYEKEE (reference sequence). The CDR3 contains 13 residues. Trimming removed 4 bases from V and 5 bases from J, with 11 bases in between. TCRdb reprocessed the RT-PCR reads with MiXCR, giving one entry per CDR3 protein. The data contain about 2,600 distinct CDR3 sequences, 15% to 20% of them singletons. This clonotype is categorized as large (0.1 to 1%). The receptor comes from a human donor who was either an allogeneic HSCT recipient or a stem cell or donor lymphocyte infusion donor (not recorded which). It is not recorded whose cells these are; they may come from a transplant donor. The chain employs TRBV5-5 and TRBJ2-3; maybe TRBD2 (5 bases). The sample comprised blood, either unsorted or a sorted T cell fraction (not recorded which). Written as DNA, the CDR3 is TGTGCCAGCAGCCTGGACCGGGGAGATACGCAGTATTTT. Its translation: CASSLDRGDTQYF.